Listed below are T cell receptor beta chains from one sample, sequenced in a study of T cell responses to AZD1222 COVID-19 vaccine. Some clones are missing from TCRdb's copy, which holds only in-frame ones; the method was immunoSEQ multiplex PCR. The sample records 70,000 to 90,000 clones, more than 70% being singletons. This material consisted of peripheral blood, taken on day 0 of AZD1222 vaccination. Receptors were obtained from an adult in good health. CDR3s include the opening cysteine and the closing phenylalanine or tryptophan. The D gene is left open where the match is weak. Clone size appears in some rows only: once, few, many, or a class for an expanded clone.

DNA	CDR3	V	J	D	size
TGCAGCGTGCTAGGACAGGGTTGGGGTGAAGCTTTCTTT	CSVLGQGWGEAFF	TRBV29-1	TRBJ1-1	TRBD1	NA
TGTGCCAGCAGCGCGGCTAGCGGAACCGGCTCCTACGAGCAGTACTTC	CASSAASGTGSYEQYF	TRBV7-3	TRBJ2-7	TRBD2	NA
TGTGCCAGTAGTATAACTCGCTCGGGACAGGCGATTACCTACGAGCAGTACTTC	CASSITRSGQAITYEQYF	TRBV19	TRBJ2-7	TRBD1	NA
TGTGCCAGCAATCCGGCCCTTCCTGTGAACACTGAAGCTTTCTTT	CASNPALPVNTEAFF	TRBV13	TRBJ1-1	NA	NA
TGTGCCAGCAGCTTAGGTGGGGGGGCGAACACTGAAGCTTTCTTT	CASSLGGGANTEAFF	TRBV7-9	TRBJ1-1	NA	NA
TGCGCCAGCAGCTCCGGGGCAGGGAGGAACACTGAAGCTTTCTTT	CASSSGAGRNTEAFF	TRBV5-1	TRBJ1-1	NA	NA
TGTGCCAGCAGTCCAGGGTTTCGGAACCTGGGCTACACCTTC	CASSPGFRNLGYTF	TRBV7-8	TRBJ1-2	NA	once
TGTGCCTGGAGTAAACAGTGGAACACTGAAGCTTTCTTT	CAWSKQWNTEAFF	TRBV30	TRBJ1-1	NA	few
TGTGCCAGCTCACCACAGAGCATACAGGGGGCGTTCTTC	CASSPQSIQGAFF	TRBV18	TRBJ2-1	TRBD1	NA
TGTGCCAGCGGTCAGCTAGCGGGGAACACCGGGGAGCTGTTTTTT	CASGQLAGNTGELFF	TRBV6-5	TRBJ2-2	TRBD2	NA
TGTGCCAGCAGCTTACGGCGACTAGCGGACTACAATGAGCAGTTCTTC	CASSLRRLADYNEQFF	TRBV7-9	TRBJ2-1	TRBD2	NA
TGTGCCAGCAGTGAATATCAGGGGCTAGGCACTGAAGCTTTCTTT	CASSEYQGLGTEAFF	TRBV25-1	TRBJ1-1	NA	NA
TGCGCCAGCAGCCACGACAGGGGACACACTGAAGCTTTCTTT	CASSHDRGHTEAFF	TRBV5-1	TRBJ1-1	TRBD1	NA
TGTGCCAGCAGCCACGACATCGGCGGCTACACCTTC	CASSHDIGGYTF	TRBV7-9	TRBJ1-2	NA	NA
TGCGCCAGCACTTATAGAGGGGGACCGGGAGGTAGTCAGCCCCAGCATTTT	CASTYRGGPGGSQPQHF	TRBV23-1	TRBJ1-5	NA	NA
TGCAGTGCTAGTGACCTCGGGTCCTCCACAGATACGCAGTATTTT	CSASDLGSSTDTQYF	TRBV20-1	TRBJ2-3	NA	NA
TGTGCCTGGGACAGGGGCCCTCAATGGGGCTACACCTTC	CAWDRGPQWGYTF	TRBV30	TRBJ1-2	TRBD1	NA
TGTGCCACCAGCAGAGGGGCGCAGGACCCTTCACCCCTCCACTTT	CATSRGAQDPSPLHF	TRBV15	TRBJ1-6	NA	once
TGCGCCAGCAGCCCCTGGGACGGAACCTACGAGCAGTACTTC	CASSPWDGTYEQYF	TRBV4-3	TRBJ2-7	NA	NA
TGCGCCAGCAGCTTGGGGGCAGGGCCCAATCAGCCCCAGCATTTT	CASSLGAGPNQPQHF	TRBV5-1	TRBJ1-5	NA	NA
TGTGCCAGCAGCTTGCAGACCGGGGTATTTAATGAAAAACTGTTTTTT	CASSLQTGVFNEKLFF	TRBV7-2	TRBJ1-4	NA	NA
TGCGCCAGCAGCTTCGCCGCGAGGACGGGGAACACCGGGGAGCTGTTTTTT	CASSFAARTGNTGELFF	TRBV5-1	TRBJ2-2	NA	NA
TGCAGCGTTGGAGTTTGGGAGACCCAGTACTTC	CSVGVWETQYF	TRBV29-1	TRBJ2-5	NA	once
TGTGCCAGCAGGGGGGAGGGTCGCGAGCAGTACTTC	CASRGEGREQYF	TRBV2	TRBJ2-7	TRBD2	NA
TGTGCCAGCAGCACCGGGACTAGCGGGACCTACGAGCAGTACTTC	CASSTGTSGTYEQYF	TRBV2	TRBJ2-7	TRBD2	NA
TGTGCCAGCAGCGTAGTTGGGACAGGGGGTTACAATGAGCAGTTCTTC	CASSVVGTGGYNEQFF	TRBV9	TRBJ2-1	TRBD1	NA
TGTGCCAGCAGCTTAGATCTTAATTCACCCCTCCACTTT	CASSLDLNSPLHF	TRBV7-9	TRBJ1-6	NA	NA
TGTGCCAGCACTAGAGGGGGGCCGAACACTGAAGCTTTCTTT	CASTRGGPNTEAFF	TRBV6-6	TRBJ1-1	NA	NA
TGTGCCAGCACGGCCGATTATACTGAAGCTTTCTTT	CASTADYTEAFF	TRBV25-1	TRBJ1-1	NA	few
TGTGCCAGCGAAGGCGGGGACACCTACACAGATACGCAGTATTTT	CASEGGDTYTDTQYF	TRBV7-7	TRBJ2-3	NA	NA
TGTGCCATGGAGGGGGGTAGGGGTTCACCCCTCCACTTT	CAMEGGRGSPLHF	TRBV30	TRBJ1-6	NA	once
TGCGCCAGCAGCCAACCAACAGGGATCGGGGTCAATCAGCCCCAGCATTTT	CASSQPTGIGVNQPQHF	TRBV4-1	TRBJ1-5	NA	once
TGTGCCAGCAGCAAACAGGGCTATGGCTACACCTTC	CASSKQGYGYTF	TRBV3-1/TRBV3-2	TRBJ1-2	NA	once
TGCGCCAGCAGTGAGTCCGGAAGGGACGAGCAGTACTTC	CASSESGRDEQYF	TRBV10-1	TRBJ2-7	NA	NA
TGCGCCAGCAGCCAAGTCACTGGGAGGCGGACCGGGGAGCTGTTTTTT	CASSQVTGRRTGELFF	TRBV4-3	TRBJ2-2	NA	NA
TGTGCCAGTAGTACGACAGCAGTCAAAAACATTCAGTACTTC	CASSTTAVKNIQYF	TRBV19	TRBJ2-4	NA	NA
TGTGCCACCAGCATGGGACTAGCGGGAGCCTCCTACGAGCAGTACTTC	CATSMGLAGASYEQYF	TRBV15	TRBJ2-7	TRBD2	NA
TGTGCCAGCAGCCAAGATGCGGCAGCGCGGGAGCAGTACTTC	CASSQDAAAREQYF	TRBV3-1/TRBV3-2	TRBJ2-7	NA	NA
TGTGCCATCAGTACCGGGACAGGGGGCAAGTTCGGTCAGCCCCAGCATTTT	CAISTGTGGKFGQPQHF	TRBV10-3	TRBJ1-5	TRBD1	NA
TGTGCCATCAGATTGACAGGGGATGAGAATTCACCCCTCCACTTT	CAIRLTGDENSPLHF	TRBV10-3	TRBJ1-6	TRBD1	NA
TGTGCCAGCAGTTGGGGTAGGGCGAGGACAGATACGCAGTATTTT	CASSWGRARTDTQYF	TRBV6-2/TRBV6-3	TRBJ2-3	NA	NA